This TCR beta chain was sequenced in a study of identical twins. Using its own MiXCR run on the 5' RACE reads, TCRdb lists one record per CDR3 protein. Of roughly 690,000 distinct CDR3 sequences listed, over 5% are singletons. Points on this clonotype: Its specificity is unknown.

Study-level findings and limits: A lower insertion count was a feature of abundant cord blood beta clonotypes, with no such feature in memory repertoires. For out-of-frame beta sequences, excess twin sharing was weaker.

The CDR3 sequence is 14 residues long. Germline V gene sequence: CDR1 SGHAT, CDR2 FQNNGV. Trimming cost V 5 bases and J 6 bases, with 13 bases left between them. The chain links TRBV11-2 to TRBJ2-2; D possibly corresponds to TRBD1 (6 bases). This TCR was recovered from a man aged 18 to 30 in good health. Sequencing input: naive T cells sorted from blood. The CDR3 reads CASSQGLRSGELFF. Here the CDR3 DNA reads TGTGCCAGCAGCCAGGGGTTGAGGTCCGGGGAGCTGTTTTTT.